Presented here are 24 T cell receptor beta chains from one specimen sequenced in a study of blood T cells in healthy people across ages. For the second PCR, which ran for about 7 to 11 cycles, a sample-barcoded 5' primer and a J-beta primer mix were used. TCRdb re-analysed the 5' RACE reads in MiXCR, keeping a single row per CDR3 protein. Of some 880,000 distinct CDR3 sequences listed, under 40% are singletons. The sequenced sample was blood. The source is a man aged 18 to 35 in good health.

This chain connects TRBV20-1 to TRBJ2-5; 13 bases map to TRBD2. The CDR3 runs to 14 residues. Germline V lookup: CDR1 DFQATT, CDR2 SNEGSKA (reference sequence). Losses at the gene ends were 5 bases for V and 11 bases for J; bases not matched to a gene: 11. As DNA, the CDR3 is TGCAGTGCTTGGACTAGCGGGGGTGATTATGAGCAGTACTTC. Its protein is CSAWTSGGDYEQYF.

This clonotype was counted many times. This sequence joins TRBV13 and TRBJ2-7; perhaps TRBD1 as D (5 bases). Germline V gives CDR1 PRHDT, CDR2 FYEKMQ (reference sequence). Trimming shortened V by 4 bases and J by 3 bases, and 7 bases separated the two germline ends. This CDR3 contains 12 residues. The CDR3 reads CASSWQGYEQYF. DNA for the CDR3: TGTGCCAGCAGCTGGCAGGGCTACGAGCAGTACTTC. The whole variable domain, remainder taken from reference TRBV13 and TRBJ2-7, is AAGVIQSPRHLIKEKRETATLKCYPIPRHDTVYWYQQGPGQDPQFLISFYEKMQSDKGSIPDRFSAQQFSDYHSELNMSSLELGDSALYFCASSWQGYEQYFGPGTRLTVT.

Remarks on this clonotype: The conserved phenylalanine or tryptophan normally closing the CDR3 is absent here, so this likely arose from a read error. The chain links TRBV7-2 to TRBJ2-3; a possible D gene is TRBD1 (6 bases). Between the trimmed V and J ends, which lost 5 bases and 0 bases, there was a span of 12 bases. The CDR3 extends over 15 amino acids. Germline V gene data show CDR1 as SGHTA and CDR2 as FQGNSA. CDR3 amino acids: CASSAGATSTDTQYS. CDR3 nucleotides: TGTGCCAGCAGCGCAGGGGCAACTAGCACAGATACGCAGTATTCT.

This clonotype was recorded a few times. The chain couples TRBV7-2 to TRBJ2-3, with D perhaps TRBD2 (5 bases). Deletions cut 5 bases from V and 2 bases from J, with 14 bases between. The CDR3 consists of 15 residues. Germline CDR1 SGHTA, CDR2 FQGNSA. CDR3 DNA sequence: TGTGCCAGCAGCCACGGGATCGAAAACACAGATACGCAGTATTTT. Translation gives CASSHGIENTDTQYF.

CDR3 DNA sequence: TGCAGCGTTGGAACAATCTCCTACAATGAGCAGTTCTTC. Translated, it gives CSVGTISYNEQFF. The genes are TRBV29-1 and TRBJ2-1; D gene unclear. The CDR3 consists of 13 residues. Germline CDR1 and CDR2: SQVTM and ANQGSEA. V was trimmed by 4 bases and J by 0 bases, leaving 7 bases between them.

This chain uses TRBV12-3 or TRBV12-4 with TRBJ1-1; no firm D call. V shed 6 bases and J shed 0 bases, with 17 bases lying between them. This CDR3 spans 16 amino acids. The CDR3 nucleotides are TGTGCCAGCAGCCCCAACGTCTTTCAAATGAACACTGAAGCTTTCTTT. It yields the protein CASSPNVFQMNTEAFF.

The sample holds one count of this clonotype. J is TRBJ1-2 and V is TRBV20-1, with no clear D. Trimming left V 6 bases short and J 2 bases short, with 13 bases between. There are 13 residues in the CDR3. CDR1 DFQATT and CDR2 SNEGSKA come from the germline V gene (reference sequence). Here the CDR3 DNA reads TGCAGTGCCCTATTCCCCAAGAACTATGGCTACACCTTC. Its protein product is CSALFPKNYGYTF.

This clonotype was picked up many times. The chain links TRBV20-1 to TRBJ1-2; D remains ambiguous. The CDR3 contains 13 residues. Germline V gene sequence: CDR1 DFQATT, CDR2 SNEGSKA (reference sequence). Trimming cost V 0 bases and J 8 bases, with 13 bases left between them. CDR3 residues: CSARDWSGGGYTF. In nucleotides, the CDR3 is TGCAGTGCTAGAGATTGGTCCGGAGGGGGCTACACCTTC.

The CDR3 nucleotides read TGTGCCAGCAGCTTCGATGGGGGGGCCTACGAGCAGTACTTC. This sequence encodes CASSFDGGAYEQYF. V and J are TRBV11-1 and TRBJ2-7; 7 nucleotides align to TRBD2. J was trimmed by 2 bases and V by 3 bases; bases with no gene match: 4. The CDR3 loop spans 14 amino acids. Looked up from germline, CDR1 is SGHAT and CDR2 is FQDESV (reference sequence).

This rearrangement joins TRBV9 to TRBJ1-2; 9 nucleotides agree with TRBD1. Germline CDR1 reads SGDLS; CDR2 reads YYNGEE. The CDR3 contains 16 residues. The V and J ends lost 0 bases and 3 bases, in that order; junction bases with no gene match: 6. For the CDR3, the DNA is TGTGCCAGCAGCGTAGCTAGGGACAGGGATTACTATGGCTACACCTTC. As protein: CASSVARDRDYYGYTF. The full variable domain, completed using reference TRBV9 and TRBJ1-2, is DSGVTQTPKHLITATGQRVTLRCSPRSGDLSVYWYQQSLDQGLQFLIQYYNGEERAKGNILERFSAQQFPDLHSELNLSSLELGDSALYFCASSVARDRDYYGYTFGSGTRLTVV.

The gene calls are TRBV7-2 and TRBJ1-2; 9 nucleotides align to TRBD1. The CDR3 is 14 amino acids. Germline CDR1 reads SGHTA; CDR2 reads FQGNSA. The V and J ends lost 5 bases and 8 bases, in that order; junction bases with no gene match: 9. The CDR3 here is CASSAGQGPWGYTF. In nucleotides, the CDR3 is TGTGCCAGCAGCGCGGGACAGGGCCCCTGGGGCTACACCTTC.

This chain uses TRBV5-5 with TRBJ1-6; 9 nucleotides line up with TRBD1. Trimming cost V 4 bases and J 8 bases; bases outside gene matches: 16. CDR1 is SGHKS and CDR2 is YYEKEE in the germline V gene (reference sequence). The CDR3 is made up of 18 amino acids. Written as DNA, the CDR3 is TGTGCCAGCAGCGACCGCACGCGGGACAGGGCCCTTTATTCACCCCTCCACTTT. Amino acid sequence: CASSDRTRDRALYSPLHF.

This clonotype was counted between two and nine times. The V gene is TRBV28, the J gene TRBJ2-7; tentative D call: TRBD2 (6 bases). This CDR3 comprises 16 residues. V was pared by 2 bases and J by 2 bases, with 16 bases between. CDR1 and CDR2 from the germline V gene are MDHEN and SYDVKM. CDR3 loop: CASSLGGGEHPYEQYF. Written as DNA, the CDR3 is TGTGCCAGCAGTTTAGGCGGCGGGGAACATCCCTACGAGCAGTACTTC. The full variable domain, in which reference TRBV28 and TRBJ2-7 provide the parts outside the CDR3, is DVKVTQSSRYLVKRTGEKVFLECVQDMDHENMFWYRQDPGLGLRLIYFSYDVKMKEKGDIPEGYSVSREKKERFSLILESASTNQTSMYLCASSLGGGEHPYEQYFGPGTRLTVT.

The chain carries TRBV18 and TRBJ1-1; tentatively, D is TRBD1 (5 bases). Germline CDR1 KGHSH, CDR2 LQKENI. V dropped 1 base and J dropped 3 bases, with 15 bases sitting between them. The CDR3 length is 16 residues. CDR3 sequence reads: CASSPRGKGRYTEAFF. The CDR3, as DNA: TGTGCCAGCTCACCACGAGGGAAGGGGAGGTACACTGAAGCTTTCTTT.

V usage is TRBV20-1 and J usage is TRBJ2-2; possibly TRBD1 for D (6 bases). The CDR3 totals 15 residues. The V end was cut by 4 bases, the J end by 0 bases, with 12 bases between. In germline, CDR1 is DFQATT, CDR2 SNEGSKA (reference sequence). This CDR3 is CSATSGTTNTGELFF. The CDR3, as DNA: TGCAGTGCTACCTCCGGGACAACGAACACCGGGGAGCTGTTTTTT.

There are many counts of this clonotype. At one end, the junction sequence differs from germline, possibly due to a read error. The chain links TRBV5-1 to TRBJ2-3; the D is unclear. The CDR3 loop spans 11 amino acids. Germline V gene lookup returns CDR1 SGHRS and CDR2 YFSETQ. The CDR3 protein is CASSFRDTQYF. CDR3 nucleotides: TGTGCCAGCAGTTTCCGAGATACGCAGTATTTT.

This chain joins TRBV6-2 or TRBV6-3 and TRBJ2-1, with 8 positions matching TRBD1. Germline V gives CDR1 MNHEY, CDR2 SVGEGT. The CDR3 extends over 12 amino acids. V gave up 6 bases and J gave up 8 bases; unmatched junction bases: 3. CDR3 DNA: TGTGCCAGCAGGGACAGGGTCGATGAGCAGTTCTTC. Protein sequence: CASRDRVDEQFF.

To note about this clonotype: Possible read error: a much larger clone is one base away. This chain links TRBV4-1 with TRBJ2-1; D is perhaps TRBD2 (5 bases). The closer fit of TRBJ2-7 to the DNA end suggests the J call may be wrong. Germline V gene sequence: CDR1 MGHRA, CDR2 YSYEKL. This CDR3 is 15 amino acids long. CDR3 DNA: TGCGCCAGCAGCCAGACGGCGGGCTCCTACAATGAGCAGTACTTC. It codes for CASSQTAGSYNEQYF.

This clonotype was detected a few times. The rearrangement joins TRBV3-1 to TRBJ1-1; D remains unclear. The CDR3 runs to 13 residues. Deletions cut 0 bases from V and 8 bases from J, with 10 bases between. Germline V gene sequence: CDR1 LGHDT, CDR2 YNNKEL (reference sequence). CDR3 sequence (DNA): TGTGCCAGCAGCCAAGATCTTTTTGAAGAAGCTTTCTTT. It translates to CASSQDLFEEAFF.

This chain uses TRBV7-8 with TRBJ1-1; maybe TRBD1 (6 bases). The CDR3 is made up of 16 amino acids. Germline V gives CDR1 SGHVS, CDR2 FQNEAQ. Between the trimmed V and J ends, which lost 5 bases and 1 base, there was a span of 17 bases. Here the CDR3 reads CASSIRQAPPNTEAFF. DNA for the CDR3: TGTGCCAGCAGCATTCGACAGGCCCCTCCGAACACTGAAGCTTTCTTT. The complete variable domain, with remaining parts taken from reference TRBV7-8 and TRBJ1-1, reads GAGVSQSPRYKVAKRGQDVALRCDPISGHVSLFWYQQALGQGPEFLTYFQNEAQLDKSGLPSDRFFAERPEGSVSTLKIQRTQQEDSAVYLCASSIRQAPPNTEAFFGQGTRLTVV.

This chain links TRBV6-2 or TRBV6-3 with TRBJ1-5; no definite D call. The CDR3 extends over 19 amino acids. Trimming took 0 bases from V and 2 from J, leaving 20 bases between them. Germline V lookup: CDR1 MNHEY, CDR2 SVGEGT. The CDR3 sequence: CASSYSRTTGPYGNQPQHF. The CDR3 DNA is TGTGCCAGCAGTTACTCGAGGACCACGGGCCCCTATGGCAATCAGCCCCAGCATTTT.

This clonotype was observed a handful of times. The chain uses TRBV2 and TRBJ2-1, with 9 bases identical to TRBD2. With 7 bases clipped from V and 7 bases from J, the junction kept 20 bases outside the gene matches. Looked up from germline, CDR1 is SNHLY and CDR2 is FYNNEI. The CDR3 is 18 residues long. CDR3 sequence reads: CASKGWGDWTSELNEQFF. The CDR3 region has the DNA TGTGCCAGCAAGGGCTGGGGTGATTGGACTAGCGAACTGAATGAGCAGTTCTTC.

The CDR3 bases are TGTGCCAGCTCACTCGAATCCGGGGACACTGAAGCTTTCTTT. Its translation is CASSLESGDTEAFF. This chain connects TRBV18 to TRBJ1-1; unclear D gene. Trimming stripped 4 bases from V and 3 bases from J, with 12 bases between. Germline values: CDR1 KGHSH, CDR2 LQKENI. There are 14 residues in the CDR3. Supplemented by reference TRBV18 and TRBJ1-1, the full variable domain reads NAGVMQNPRHLVRRRGQEARLRCSPMKGHSHVYWYRQLPEEGLKFMVYLQKENIIDESGMPKERFSAEFPKEGPSILRIQQVVRGDSAAYFCASSLESGDTEAFFGQGTRLTVV.

The chain couples TRBV12-3 or TRBV12-4 to TRBJ1-1; D remains ambiguous. There are 14 residues in the CDR3. V shed 6 bases and J shed 1 base, with 12 bases lying between them. The CDR3 nucleotides are TGTGCCAGCAGCCGGAGGGAATCGAACACTGAAGCTTTCTTT. Its translation: CASSRRESNTEAFF.